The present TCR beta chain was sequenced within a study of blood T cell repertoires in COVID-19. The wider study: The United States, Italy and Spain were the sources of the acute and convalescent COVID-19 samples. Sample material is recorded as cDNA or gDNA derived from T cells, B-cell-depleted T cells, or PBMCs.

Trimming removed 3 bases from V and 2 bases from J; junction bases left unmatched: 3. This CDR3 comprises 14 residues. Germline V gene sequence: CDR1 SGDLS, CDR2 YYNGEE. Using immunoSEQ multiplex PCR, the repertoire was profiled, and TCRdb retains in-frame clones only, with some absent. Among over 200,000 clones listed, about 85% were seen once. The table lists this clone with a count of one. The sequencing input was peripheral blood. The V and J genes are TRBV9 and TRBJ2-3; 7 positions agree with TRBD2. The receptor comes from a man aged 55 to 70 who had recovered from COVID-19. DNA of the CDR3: TGTGCCAGCAGCGAGGGACTACCCACAGATACGCAGTATTTT. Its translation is CASSEGLPTDTQYF.